What follows is one T cell receptor (beta chain) and its context. The antigen it recognizes is unknown. Nothing much larger sits one base from this clone, and base qualities are not available. The record originates from a study of blood T cell repertoires in COVID-19 (dated by TCRdb to between 2020 and 2021). About the study as a whole: The collaborator samples originated in the United States, Italy and Spain and spanned the acute and convalescent phases of COVID-19. The dataset comprised deeply sampled blood TCRbeta repertoires from subjects exposed to, actively infected with, or recovered from COVID-19. The prospective study material was composed of cDNA or gDNA derived from T cells, B-cell-depleted T cells, or PBMCs. The repertoires were released in a freely available public database intended as a resource for research on the immune response to SARS-CoV-2. Samples came from the ongoing ImmuneRACE study (first 160 participants) plus 1,254 subjects from 6 global collaborators. Nearly every sample came with metadata listing a de-identified subject ID, COVID-19 status, age in years and sex. Where available, HLA class I and class II types were taken from metadata supplied by the sample provider and were not determined by assay-based typing.

The investigation overall reported the following: Clinical and demographic metadata were provided uncurated, with the amount varying by source and participant.

TCRbeta CDR3 regions were amplified from genomic DNA using the immunoSEQ Assay, a bias-controlled multiplex PCR. Concerning the study's data processing: Nucleated cell counts per sample were estimated from amplification of reference gene primers within the assay. To quantify the absolute abundance of each unique TCRbeta CDR3 rearrangement, sequence reads were collapsed and filtered. For each sample, productive Simpson clonality was calculated as the square root of Simpson's diversity index over productive rearrangements. TCRdb took over this immuneACCESS table, retaining in-frame rearrangements with V and J assigned. Such tables are incomplete; in checked studies, under half of the missing clones stem from an unresolved V gene, and the remainder is unexplained. That table gives V, J and clone size, and the DNA gave D and trimming. In all, the sample holds 150,000 to 200,000 clones, and approximately 84% of those were seen once. The ten largest account for around 7% of the sample.

In the prospective study, participants were roughly 18 to 100 years old, resided in fewer than 25 geographic areas of the United States, and were enrolled through a virtual design. In the prospective study, participants were assigned to cohorts based on the clinical history participants reported in a screening survey and a study questionnaire. For ImmuneRACE Cohort 3, a participant was defined as recovered based on two consecutive negative NP/OP PCR tests, clearance by a healthcare professional, or resolution of symptoms. Each participant in the prospective study had whole blood, serum and a nasopharyngeal or oropharyngeal swab collected by mobile phlebotomists. Over an approximately 2-month period, participants in the prospective study had the option of providing additional blood draws and questionnaires. Before DNA extraction, prospective study blood samples were shipped either frozen or at room temperature.

The germline V gene (reference sequence) sets CDR1 to GTSNPN and CDR2 to SVGIG. Counted from cysteine to phenylalanine, this CDR3 has 17 amino acids. Just CDR3 DNA is preserved here, 51 bases in frame from base 1. V is cut back by 0 bases and J by 2 bases, with 8 bases in the junction unmatched. Input material: PBMCs or T cells enriched from blood (not recorded which). This clonotype was sampled from a woman between 50 and 59 years old who had recovered from COVID-19. The chain was built from TRBV30 and TRBJ2-3, and TRBD2 matches 10 of the central bases. The CDR3 in this case is CAWSVRRTSGSTDTQYF. The DNA sequence is given as TGTGCCTGGAGTGTACGGAGGACTAGCGGTTCCACAGATACGCAGTATTTT.